The following is a TCR beta chain sequence with its context. This entry is derived from a study of blood T cells in healthy people across ages. This CDR3 spans 15 amino acids. Germline lookup yields CDR1 DFQATT and CDR2 SNEGSKA (reference sequence). Together with a sample-barcoded 5' primer, a J-beta primer mix was included in a second PCR lasting about 7 to 11 cycles. TCRdb re-analysed the 5' RACE reads in MiXCR, keeping a single row per CDR3 protein. The sample has about 1.8 million distinct CDR3 sequences, approximately 50% seen once. The chain carries TRBV20-1 and TRBJ2-7; 11 nucleotides line up with TRBD2. The tail of the sequence fits TRBJ2-5 better, so the J call may be wrong. The sequenced sample was blood. The origin of this receptor is a woman between 40 and 55 years old in good health. CDR3 protein: CSASELAGVWETQYF. The CDR3 DNA is TGCAGTGCTAGTGAACTAGCGGGGGTATGGGAGACCCAGTACTTC.